This TCR beta chain was identified in a study of blood T cell repertoires in COVID-19. Study-wide context: Italy, Spain and the United States were the sources of the convalescent and acute COVID-19 samples. Sources were T cells, B-cell-depleted T cells, or PBMCs; the material itself was cDNA or gDNA.

In the source study's methods: Reference gene primers were amplified, and this amplification served to estimate nucleated cell counts. Produced via immunoSEQ multiplex PCR; TCRdb's table is partial and in-frame only. V, J and clone size are taken as reported in that table, and D and trimming were inferred from the DNA itself. The table includes about 81,000 clones, over 70% detected once. Germline CDR1 is MNHEY and CDR2 is SVGAGI. The CDR3 has 15 residues. With V trimmed by 6 bases and J by 9 bases, 9 bases remained unmatched. The V and J genes are TRBV6-5 and TRBJ2-3, with TRBD2 matching over 13 bases. Specimen: peripheral blood. This sequence was found in a woman in her forties or fifties with acute or convalescent COVID-19. In DNA form, the CDR3 reads TGTGCCAGCAGGCTCGGGACTAGCGGGGCTGTCACGCAGTATTTT. As protein: CASRLGTSGAVTQYF.